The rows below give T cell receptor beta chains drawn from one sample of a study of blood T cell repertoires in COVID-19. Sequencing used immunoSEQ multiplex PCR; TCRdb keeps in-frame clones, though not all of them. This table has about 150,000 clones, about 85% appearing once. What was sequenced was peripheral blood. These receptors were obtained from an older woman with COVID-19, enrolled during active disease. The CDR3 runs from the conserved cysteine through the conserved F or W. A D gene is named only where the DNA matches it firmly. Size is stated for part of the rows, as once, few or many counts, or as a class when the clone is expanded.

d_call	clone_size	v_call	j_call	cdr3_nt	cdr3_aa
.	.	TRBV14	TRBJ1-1	TGTGCCAGCACATTAATGACGGGGAACACTGAAGCTTTCTTT	CASTLMTGNTEAFF
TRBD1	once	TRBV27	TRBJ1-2	TGTGCCAGCAAGCCCCGGGACAGGCCTCTCTATGGCTACACCTTC	CASKPRDRPLYGYTF
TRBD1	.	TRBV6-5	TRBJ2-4	TGTGCCAGCAGCGGACAGGGTCGAGCCAAAAACATTCAGTACTTC	CASSGQGRAKNIQYF
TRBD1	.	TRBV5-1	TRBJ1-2	TGCGCCAGCACCCTGGACAGGCCGTCAAACTATGGCTACACCTTC	CASTLDRPSNYGYTF
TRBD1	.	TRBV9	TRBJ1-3	TGTGCCAGCACCGGCGGAGGACAGGGGGCCTACTCTGGAAACACCATATATTTT	CASTGGGQGAYSGNTIYF
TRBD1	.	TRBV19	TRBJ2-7	TGTGCCAGTAGTCTCGGGACAGGTTGGGACGAGCAGTACTTC	CASSLGTGWDEQYF
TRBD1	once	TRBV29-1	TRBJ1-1	TGCAGCGCCTCGAACAGGGGGGGCACTGAAGCTTTCTTT	CSASNRGGTEAFF
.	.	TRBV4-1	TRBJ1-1	TGCGCCAGCAGCCAGAGGACAGCATCTATGAACACTGAAGCTTTCTTT	CASSQRTASMNTEAFF
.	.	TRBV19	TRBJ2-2	TGTGCCAGTATCCAGGCAGCCTGGACCGGGGAGCTGTTTTTT	CASIQAAWTGELFF
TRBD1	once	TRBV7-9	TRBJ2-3	TGTGCCAGCAGCCCCGTCAGGGGGCTCTCCACAGATACGCAGTATTTT	CASSPVRGLSTDTQYF
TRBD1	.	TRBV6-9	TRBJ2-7	TGTGCCAGCACTCTACGGGACAGGGATCTCGAGCAGTACTTC	CASTLRDRDLEQYF
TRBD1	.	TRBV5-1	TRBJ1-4	TGCGCCAGCAGCTTTGGACAGGGTGGGTTTAGTGAAAAACTGTTTTTT	CASSFGQGGFSEKLFF
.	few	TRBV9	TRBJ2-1	TGTGCCAGCAGCTTTAGTGGGGACAACTACAATGAGCAGTTCTTC	CASSFSGDNYNEQFF
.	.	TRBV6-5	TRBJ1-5	TGTGCCAGCAGTACGGGACTGTACATGCCCCAGCATTTT	CASSTGLYMPQHF
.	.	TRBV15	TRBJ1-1	TGTGCCACCAGCAGAGAAGCGGGAACTGAAGCTTTCTTT	CATSREAGTEAFF
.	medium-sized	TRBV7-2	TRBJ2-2	TGTGCCAGCAGCCCATCAATGAACACCGGGGAGCTGTTTTTT	CASSPSMNTGELFF
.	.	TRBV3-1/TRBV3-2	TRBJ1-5	TGTGCCAGCAGCCAAACGTCAGGTCAGCCCCAGCATTTT	CASSQTSGQPQHF
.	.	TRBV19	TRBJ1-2	TGTGCCAGTAGTGGCGGAGACTGGATTGGCTACACCTTC	CASSGGDWIGYTF
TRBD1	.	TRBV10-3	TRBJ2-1	TGTGCCATCAGTGAGTCGTACAGGGGGAATGAGCAGTTCTTC	CAISESYRGNEQFF
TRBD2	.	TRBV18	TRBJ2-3	TGTGCCAGCTCACCAAAATTAGCGGGAGTGCGCACAGATACGCAGTATTTT	CASSPKLAGVRTDTQYF
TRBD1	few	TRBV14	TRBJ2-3	TGTGCCAGCAGCCAAGGGACAGGGATGGTCACAGATACGCAGTATTTT	CASSQGTGMVTDTQYF
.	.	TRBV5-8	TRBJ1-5	TGTGCCAGCAGCTTGGAAGTGGGCAGCTACAATCAACCCCAGCATTTT	CASSLEVGSYNQPQHF
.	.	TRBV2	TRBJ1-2	TGTGCCACCAAGACAGGAAAATTAAACTATGGCTACACCTTC	CATKTGKLNYGYTF
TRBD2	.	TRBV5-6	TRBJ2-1	TGTGCCAGCAGCAAACTAGCGGGGGCCTCCGATGAGCAGTTCTTC	CASSKLAGASDEQFF
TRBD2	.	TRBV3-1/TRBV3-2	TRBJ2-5	TGTGCCAGCAGCCCCTTCGGGGGGGGTGGGGAGACCCAGTACTTC	CASSPFGGGGETQYF
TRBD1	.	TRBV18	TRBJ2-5	TGTGCCAGCTCGGGGGACAGGGCCCAAGAGACCCAGTACTTC	CASSGDRAQETQYF
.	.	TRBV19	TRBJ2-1	TGTGCCAGTAGGGGGTCTAGCTACGGCAATGAGCAGTTCTTC	CASRGSSYGNEQFF
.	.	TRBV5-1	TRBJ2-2	TGCGCCAGCAGCGGAGGGGAGTACACCGGGGAGCTGTTTTTT	CASSGGEYTGELFF
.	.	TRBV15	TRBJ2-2	TGTGCCACCAGCAGAATCACAGGGTTGAACACCGGGGAGCTGTTTTTT	CATSRITGLNTGELFF
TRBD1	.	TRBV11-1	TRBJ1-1	TGTGCCAGCAGCACCGACAGGGGGAGCACTGAAGCTTTCTTT	CASSTDRGSTEAFF
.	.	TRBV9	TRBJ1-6	TGTGCCAGCAGCGTAGACCCGGGGGTAGGTAATTCACCCCTCCACTTT	CASSVDPGVGNSPLHF
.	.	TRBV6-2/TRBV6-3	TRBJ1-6	TGTGCCAGCAGTTATTTCGAGGGTTCACCCCTCCACTTT	CASSYFEGSPLHF
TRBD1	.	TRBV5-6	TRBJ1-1	TGTGCCAGCAGCTTGCCCGGACAGGGGGAGAACACTGAAGCTTTCTTT	CASSLPGQGENTEAFF
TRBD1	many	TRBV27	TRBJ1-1	TGTGCCAGCCGATCCGGGACAGCAAACACTGAAGCTTTCTTT	CASRSGTANTEAFF
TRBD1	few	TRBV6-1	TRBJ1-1	TGTGCCAGCAGTGAAAATGGGTGGGGACAGGGCGGCACTGAAGCTTTCTTT	CASSENGWGQGGTEAFF
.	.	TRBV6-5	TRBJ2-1	TGTGCCAGCAGGGGGACTCCGAGCTCCTACAATGAGCAGTTCTTC	CASRGTPSSYNEQFF
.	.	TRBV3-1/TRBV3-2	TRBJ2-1	TGTGCCAGCAGCCGGGGGGGGGCGAATGAGCAGTTCTTC	CASSRGGANEQFF
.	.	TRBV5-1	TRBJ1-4	TGCGCCAGCAGCTTGGCATCAACTAATGAAAAACTGTTTTTT	CASSLASTNEKLFF
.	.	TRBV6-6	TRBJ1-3	TGTGCCAGCAGTTACTCGCGGGTTAACTCTGGAAACACCATATATTTT	CASSYSRVNSGNTIYF
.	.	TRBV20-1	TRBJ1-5	TGCAGTGCTAGTAGTGCGATTTATAGCAATCAGCCCCAGCATTTT	CSASSAIYSNQPQHF
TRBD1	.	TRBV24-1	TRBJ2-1	TGTGCCACCAGTGATCCCTCCTCCGGGACAGGGGCCTTATACAATGAGCAGTTCTTC	CATSDPSSGTGALYNEQFF
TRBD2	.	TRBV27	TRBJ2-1	TGTGCCAGCAGCAAACTTAGCGGGAGCGGTGAGCAGTTCTTC	CASSKLSGSGEQFF
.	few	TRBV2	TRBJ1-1	TGTGCCAGCAGTGAACGCCGGATTGGGCACAGTGAAGCTTTCTTT	CASSERRIGHSEAFF
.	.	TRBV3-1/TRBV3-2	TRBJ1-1	TGTGCCAGCAGCCCCGGGTATAGGAACACTGAAGCTTTCTTT	CASSPGYRNTEAFF
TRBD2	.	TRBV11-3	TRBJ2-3	TGTGCCAGCAGCTTAGGGACTAGCGGGGGTGTTACAGATACGCAGTATTTT	CASSLGTSGGVTDTQYF
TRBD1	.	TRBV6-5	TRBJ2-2	TGTGCCAGCAGTTACTACAGGGGAACCGGGGAGCTGTTTTTT	CASSYYRGTGELFF
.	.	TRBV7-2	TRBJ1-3	TGTGCCAGCAGCTTAGGCAGGGATGGAAACACCATATATTTT	CASSLGRDGNTIYF
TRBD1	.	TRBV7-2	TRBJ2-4	TGTGCCAGCAGCTCTCGGGACAGGGCTCTCATAGCCAAAAACATTCAGTACTTC	CASSSRDRALIAKNIQYF
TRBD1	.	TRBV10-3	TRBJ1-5	TGTGCCATCAGGGGGGACAGTCCCAATCAGCCCCAGCATTTT	CAIRGDSPNQPQHF
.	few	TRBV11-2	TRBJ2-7	TGTGCCAGCAGCTTAGCTCGAGCGGGCCCGCGGAGGGAGCAGTACTTC	CASSLARAGPRREQYF
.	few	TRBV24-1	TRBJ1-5	TGTGCCACCAGTGATACGGCAGGGGGCAATCAGCCCCAGCATTTT	CATSDTAGGNQPQHF
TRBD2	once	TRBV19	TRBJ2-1	TGTGCCAGTAGCCGCGGTCCCTATAGCGGGAGCAATGAGCAGTTCTTC	CASSRGPYSGSNEQFF
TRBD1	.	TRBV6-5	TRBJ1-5	TGTGCCAGCAGAAAACAGGGGGCGAGTAATCAGCCCCAGCATTTT	CASRKQGASNQPQHF
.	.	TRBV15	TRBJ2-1	TGTGCCACCAGCAGAGATATTTCATCCCAGGGTGACAATGAGCAGTTCTTC	CATSRDISSQGDNEQFF
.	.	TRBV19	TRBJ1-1	TGTGCCAGTAGTATGAATCGGCAGGGGAAAACTGAAGCTTTCTTT	CASSMNRQGKTEAFF